The rows below give T cell receptor beta chains drawn from one sample of a study of regulatory T cells in long-lasting Graves disease. TCRdb passed the multiplex PCR reads through MiXCR, listing each CDR3 protein once. The sample includes roughly 250,000 distinct CDR3 sequences, 15% to 20% of them seen just once. The same data also contributed to another study, on T cells in Graves' hyperthyroidism and ophthalmopathy.

This specimen was peripheral blood mononuclear cells (PBMCs), taken at new diagnosis, from a patient treated with antithyroid drugs. The receptors stem from a woman in her 30s with Graves disease. Both conserved end residues are part of each CDR3. Each record gives: J gene, V gene, D gene, clone size, CDR3 protein, CDR3 DNA. D genes are given only for firm matches. Not every row has a clone size; where given, it reads once, few, many or a size class.

>TRBJ2-1|TRBV20-1|TRBD2|NA
CSARSGTSGSSYNEQFF
TGCAGTGCTAGATCCGGGACTAGCGGGAGCTCCTACAATGAGCAGTTCTTC
>TRBJ1-6|TRBV7-2|NA|many
CASSLGVYGEGYNSPLHF
TGTGCCAGCAGCTTAGGGGTATATGGAGAGGGCTATAATTCACCCCTCCACTTT
>TRBJ1-4|TRBV5-1|NA|many
CASRVATNEKLFF
TGCGCCAGCAGAGTTGCAACTAATGAAAAACTGTTTTTT
>TRBJ1-6|TRBV5-1|NA|many
CASSLEGRPSPLHF
TGCGCCAGCAGCTTGGAGGGACGCCCTTCACCCCTCCACTTT
>TRBJ1-2|TRBV10-3|NA|many
CAISEGRTYGYTF
TGTGCCATCAGTGAGGGCAGAACGTATGGCTACACCTTC
>TRBJ2-1|TRBV5-8|TRBD2|many
CASSPYRGGGNEQFF
TGTGCCAGCAGCCCATACCGGGGCGGGGGTAATGAGCAGTTCTTC
>TRBJ2-7|TRBV6-2/TRBV6-3|NA|many
CASSRGSSYEQYF
TGTGCCAGCAGTCGGGGAAGCTCCTACGAGCAGTACTTC
>TRBJ2-5|TRBV12-5|TRBD2|many
CASGPGTSGGAQYF
TGTGCTAGTGGACCCGGGACTAGCGGGGGGGCCCAGTACTTC
>TRBJ2-7|TRBV3-1|TRBD1|many
CASGGGTGYVYEQYF
TGTGCCAGCGGCGGAGGGACAGGGTATGTTTACGAGCAGTACTTC
>TRBJ2-6|TRBV2|NA|many
CASSEGDSGANVLTF
TGTGCCAGCAGTGAAGGGGACTCTGGGGCCAACGTCCTGACTTTC
>TRBJ2-1|TRBV27|NA|many
CASSLSPSAEQFF
TGTGCCAGCAGTTTATCCCCGTCGGCTGAGCAGTTCTTC
>TRBJ2-5|TRBV3-1|NA|many
CASSPTTPRETQYF
TGTGCCAGCAGCCCGACGACCCCGCGAGAGACCCAGTACTTC
>TRBJ2-7|TRBV7-6|TRBD1|many
CASSLYLVDRGYYEQYF
TGTGCCAGCAGCTTATATTTGGTGGACAGGGGGTACTACGAGCAGTACTTC
>TRBJ2-5|TRBV10-3|NA|many
CAISRGARETQYF
TGTGCCATCAGTCGGGGGGCCCGGGAGACCCAGTACTTC
>TRBJ1-4|TRBV12-5|NA|NA
CASGTLNEKLFF
TGTGCTAGTGGAACGCTTAATGAAAAACTGTTTTTT
>TRBJ1-1|TRBV6-1|NA|few
CASSRDLDTEAFF
TGTGCCAGCAGTCGAGACTTGGACACTGAAGCTTTCTTT
>TRBJ1-5|TRBV2|TRBD1|NA
CASSVKTGGNQPQHF
TGTGCCAGCAGTGTTAAGACAGGGGGAAATCAGCCCCAGCATTTT
>TRBJ2-7|TRBV7-2|NA|many
CASSLAAVGVYEQYF
TGTGCCAGCAGCTTAGCAGCGGTGGGGGTCTACGAGCAGTACTTC